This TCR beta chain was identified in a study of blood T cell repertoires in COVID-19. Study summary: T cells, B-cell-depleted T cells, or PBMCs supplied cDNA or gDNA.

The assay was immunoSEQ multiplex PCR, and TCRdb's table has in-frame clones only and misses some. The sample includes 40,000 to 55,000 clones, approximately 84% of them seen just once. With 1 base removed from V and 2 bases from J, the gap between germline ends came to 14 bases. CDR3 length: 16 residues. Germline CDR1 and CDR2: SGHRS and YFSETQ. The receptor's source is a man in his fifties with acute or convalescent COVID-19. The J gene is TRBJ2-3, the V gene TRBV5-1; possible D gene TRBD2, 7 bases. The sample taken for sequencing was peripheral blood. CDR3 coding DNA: TGCGCCAGCAGCTTGTTCGGGGGGCCAAACACAGATACGCAGTATTTT. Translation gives CASSLFGGPNTDTQYF. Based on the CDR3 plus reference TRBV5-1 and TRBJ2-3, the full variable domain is KAGVTQTPRYLIKTRGQQVTLSCSPISGHRSVSWYQQTPGQGLQFLFEYFSETQRNKGNFPGRFSGRQFSNSRSEMNVSTLELGDSALYLCASSLFGGPNTDTQYFGPGTRLTVL.